The clone carrying this T cell receptor beta chain appeared many times. The antigen is undetermined. This record comes from a study of CD8 T cells in ankylosing spondylitis. TCRdb itself ran the 5' RACE reads through MiXCR, one entry per CDR3 protein. The sample shows 500,000 or so distinct CDR3 sequences, over 4% of them seen only once. Study conclusions and caveats: A motif in TCR beta, a set of eight highly homologous variants, appeared characteristic of ankylosing spondylitis blood. Earlier literature documents some of the motif variants in reactive arthritis synovial fluid and blood.

This CDR3 is built from 15 residues. Germline CDR1 is MDHEN and CDR2 is SYDVKM. The J segment lost 15 bases and the V segment lost 5 bases, leaving 10 bases of the junction unmatched. The chain joins TRBV28 to TRBJ2-1; 16 nucleotides match TRBD2. Specimen: blood, either unsorted or a sorted T cell fraction (not recorded which). This receptor was obtained from a male donor with ankylosing spondylitis. CDR3 amino acids: CASSTGLAGGPSVFF. DNA of the CDR3: TGTGCCAGCAGTACGGGACTAGCGGGAGGGCCGAGCGTGTTCTTC.